This TCR beta chain is drawn from a study of neurological immune-mediated disorders. Per the germline V gene, CDR1 is SGHKS and CDR2 is YYEKEE (reference sequence). Between the trimmed V and J ends, which lost 0 bases and 10 bases, there was a span of 13 bases. This CDR3 is 13 amino acids long. A 10-nucleotide random UMI tagged transcripts in template-switch 5'RACE cDNA synthesis. One entry per CDR3 protein, called by TCRdb with MiXCR from the 5' RACE reads. The table records under 40,000 distinct CDR3 sequences, around 2.9% of them present only once. Time point given: longitudinal time-point 1 (baseline). General study results and limits: The greatest TCR clonal expansion occurred in HTLV-1-associated myelopathy and the least in multiple sclerosis, which fell below healthy controls. When the repertoires were sorted by phylogenetic grouping, those of 18 of 34 multiple sclerosis patients ended up in one related-CDR3 cluster, a possible signature.

This clonotype was seen many times. Its antigen is as yet unknown. The sample consisted of PBMCs. The gene calls are TRBV5-5 and TRBJ1-2; no clear D gene. This clonotype was obtained from a woman aged 55-69 years with multiple sclerosis. This CDR3 is CASSLVKDSTYTF. CDR3 DNA: TGTGCCAGCAGCTTGGTTAAGGATAGTACCTACACCTTC. The complete variable domain, with remaining parts taken from reference TRBV5-5 and TRBJ1-2, reads DAGVTQSPTHLIKTRGQQVTLRCSPISGHKSVSWYQQVLGQGPQFIFQYYEKEERGRGNFPDRFSARQFPNYSSELNVNALLLGDSALYLCASSLVKDSTYTFGSGTRLTVV.